This entry describes one T cell receptor (beta chain). The sample belongs to a study of cytomegalovirus exposure and HLA in healthy donors. V lost 3 bases and J 0 bases, leaving 15 bases between the germline ends. The CDR3 loop spans 18 amino acids. Germline V gene lookup returns CDR1 LNHDA and CDR2 SQIVND (reference sequence). PCR amplification relied on 60 Vbeta primers (plus 13 Jbeta primers). The assay was immunoSEQ multiplex PCR, and TCRdb's table has in-frame clones only and misses some. The data show some 150,000 clones, with around nine tenths seen just once and about 5% held by the top ten. This receptor was identified in a woman under 40 in good health and CMV-seronegative. Specimen: PBMCs. This sequence joins TRBV19 and TRBJ2-6; a weak D match, TRBD2 (6 bases). CDR3 nucleotides: TGTGCCAGTAGTATCGGGGGAGTAACTTTCTCTGGGGCCAACGTCCTGACTTTC. It encodes CASSIGGVTFSGANVLTF.